This T cell receptor (beta chain) came from a study of blood T cell repertoires in COVID-19 (TCRdb year 2020). Context from the whole study: Collaborator samples came from the United States, Italy and Spain and covered acute and convalescent phases of COVID-19. Samples were obtained from the ongoing ImmuneRACE study (first 160 participants) and from 950 to 1,500 subjects provided by 6 global collaborators. The material from the prospective study consisted of cDNA or gDNA derived from T cells, B-cell-depleted T cells, or PBMCs. The sample metadata nearly always contained a de-identified subject ID, COVID-19 status, age in years and sex. The dataset comprised deeply sampled blood TCRbeta repertoires from subjects exposed to, actively infected with, or recovered from COVID-19. Where HLA class I and class II types were available, the types were taken from metadata supplied by the sample provider, not from assay-based typing. The repertoires were released in a freely available public database meant as a resource for research on the immune response to SARS-CoV-2. General conclusions and limits of the study: How much clinical and demographic metadata was included differed by source and by participant, and the metadata was provided uncurated.

TCRbeta CDR3 regions were amplified from genomic DNA using the immunoSEQ Assay, a bias-controlled multiplex PCR. In the authors' own workflow: The number of nucleated cells in each sample was estimated by amplification of reference gene primers within the assay. To quantify the absolute abundance of each unique TCRbeta CDR3 rearrangement, sequence reads were collapsed and filtered. Productive Simpson clonality was computed per sample as the square root of Simpson's diversity index over productive rearrangements. TCRdb took this table from immuneACCESS and kept in-frame rearrangements with V and J called. Such tables lack part of the clones; where checked against another copy, unresolved V genes explain under half of the gap, and the rest is unexplained. The DNA gave D and trimming, while V, J and clone size come from that table. This sample comprises under 150,000 clones, 88% of them detected only once. The top ten constitute roughly 8.9% of the sample.

The CDR3 goes from the cysteine to the phenylalanine over 16 residues. Only the CDR3 portion is preserved as DNA: 48 bases, with reading frame beginning at the first base. CDR1 LNHNV and CDR2 YYDKDF were looked up in the germline V gene (reference sequence). Here V drops 0 bases and J drops 5 bases, and the junction holds 7 bases not matched to any gene. A second Seattle source provided samples from volunteer blood donors who had recovered from COVID-19. The collaborating institutions used their own protocols to collect whole blood in K2EDTA tubes. For TCRbeta analysis, collaborators shipped samples in one of three forms: frozen whole blood, isolated PBMCs, or DNA extracted from either of those sample types. About this clone itself: No cognate antigen has been identified for it. Qualities for individual bases were not recorded, and no much larger clone is one base off.

The chain couples TRBV15 to TRBJ1-1, with 9 central nucleotides matching TRBD1. The clonotype originates from a woman in her sixties or seventies who had recovered from COVID-19. The source material was peripheral blood. The CDR3 reads CATSRDLQGAGTEAFF. DNA sequence: TGTGCCACCAGCAGAGATCTACAGGGGGCTGGGACTGAAGCTTTCTTT. The full variable domain, completed from the reference TRBV15 and TRBJ1-1 proteins outside the CDR3, reads DAMVIQNPRYQVTQFGKPVTLSCSQTLNHNVMYWYQQKSSQAPKLLFHYYDKDFNNEADTPDNFQSRRPNTSFCFLDIRSPGLGDTAMYLCATSRDLQGAGTEAFFGQGTRLTVV.